These 12 T cell receptor beta chains came from one sample sequenced in a study of shared clonotypes between healthy human individuals (TCRdb year 2020). Libraries were built with the immunoSEQ multiplex PCR assay. The clones in this table, taken by TCRdb from immuneACCESS, are in-frame only. Not every clone is retained; where verified, under half of the shortfall comes from an unresolved V gene, and the cause of the rest is unknown. The sample table lists a few million clones, 95% of them with a count of one. The ten biggest clones cover more than 0.1% of the sample. Sequencing was carried out using naive CD4+ T cells sorted from blood. The cell subset or site label of this sample denotes: CD45RA+ positively selected. These receptors were obtained from a man aged 18 to 29 in good health.

Worth noting for this clone: Different DNA sequences within this sample yield the same CDR3. The V call is TRBV9, the J call TRBJ1-4, with TRBD1 matching over 7 bases. Germline V gene lookup returns CDR1 SGDLS and CDR2 YYNGEE. CDR3 length equals 14 residues. Unmatched junction bases numbered 2, after V lost 2 bases and J lost 4 bases. CDR3 sequence (DNA): TGTGCCAGCAGCGTTGGACAGGATAATGAAAAACTGTTTTTT. This sequence encodes CASSVGQDNEKLFF.

The chain uses TRBV7-2 and TRBJ2-3; a possible D gene is TRBD2 (5 bases). This CDR3 spans 14 amino acids. Germline CDR1 and CDR2: SGHTA and FQGNSA. V was trimmed by 5 bases and J by 6 bases, leaving 15 bases between them. Here the CDR3 reads CASSPTGKADTQYF. Written as DNA, the CDR3 is TGTGCCAGCAGCCCTACGGGGAAGGCCGATACGCAGTATTTT. Variable domain in full (rest from reference TRBV7-2 and TRBJ2-3): GAGVSQSPSNKVTEKGKDVELRCDPISGHTALYWYRQSLGQGLEFLIYFQGNSAPDKSGLPSDRFSAERTGGSVSTLTIQRTQQEDSAVYLCASSPTGKADTQYFGPGTRLTVL.

This rearrangement joins TRBV6-5 to TRBJ2-1; TRBD2 is a possible D gene (5 bases). The CDR3 runs to 16 residues. Germline CDR1 reads MNHEY; CDR2 reads SVGAGI. V was clipped by 0 bases and J by 0 bases, with 9 bases between them. CDR3 protein: CASSYSEASSYNEQFF. CDR3 bases: TGTGCCAGCAGTTACTCGGAGGCCAGCTCCTACAATGAGCAGTTCTTC.

The CDR3 spells CAWRGGPSYEQYF. As DNA, the CDR3 is TGTGCCTGGAGGGGAGGTCCCTCCTACGAGCAGTACTTC. This chain uses TRBV30 with TRBJ2-7; possibly TRBD2 for D (6 bases). CDR3 length equals 13 residues. In germline, CDR1 is GTSNPN, CDR2 SVGIG (reference sequence). The V end was cut by 3 bases, the J end by 0 bases, with 9 bases between.

The chain combines TRBV6-5 with TRBJ1-3, with D maybe TRBD1 (6 bases). The CDR3 runs 13 residues. Germline-derived CDR1 and CDR2 are MNHEY and SVGAGI. The germline V and J ends were trimmed by 6 bases and 7 bases, with 13 bases remaining between them. CDR3 amino acids: CASRGGGRNTIYF. The CDR3 DNA reads TGTGCCAGCAGAGGGGGGGGAAGGAACACCATATATTTT.

This rearrangement joins TRBV28 to TRBJ1-4; a weak D match, TRBD1 (5 bases). CDR1 is MDHEN, CDR2 SYDVKM, per germline. The V end lost 6 bases, the J end lost 2 bases, and 10 bases lay between the germline ends. This CDR3 comprises 14 residues. The CDR3 reads CASSPGATNEKLFF. CDR3 sequence (DNA): TGTGCCAGCAGCCCCGGGGCCACTAATGAAAAACTGTTTTTT.

The J gene is TRBJ2-3, the V gene TRBV6-6; D not certain. The CDR3 loop spans 15 amino acids. CDR1 and CDR2 from the germline V gene are MNHNY and SVGAGI (reference sequence). Deletions cut 5 bases from V and 0 bases from J, with 12 bases between. The CDR3 is CASSPLPTSTDTQYF. CDR3 DNA: TGTGCCAGCAGTCCCCTCCCCACAAGCACAGATACGCAGTATTTT.

This clone has only one observation. The sample contains more than one DNA sequence encoding this CDR3. The rearrangement links TRBV5-4 to TRBJ2-7, with a tentative D call TRBD1 (5 bases). The CDR3 extends over 14 amino acids. Trimming left V 0 bases short and J 0 bases short, with 7 bases between. Germline CDR1 SGHNT, CDR2 YYREEE (reference sequence). The CDR3 sequence: CASSLGQSSYEQYF. Here the CDR3 DNA reads TGTGCCAGCAGCTTGGGACAGAGCTCCTACGAGCAGTACTTC.

V gene TRBV5-1 combines with J gene TRBJ1-2; D not certain. Germline loops: CDR1 SGHRS, CDR2 YFSETQ. Between the trimmed V and J ends, which lost 0 bases and 2 bases, there was a span of 8 bases. The length of the CDR3 is 14 residues. The DNA of the CDR3 is TGCGCCAGCAGCTTGGAGGTCAACAACTATGGCTACACCTTC. It translates to CASSLEVNNYGYTF.

J is TRBJ1-3 and V is TRBV10-2; perhaps TRBD1 as D (5 bases). CDR1 is WSHSY, CDR2 SAAADI, per germline. V was shortened by 3 bases and J by 1 base, with 10 bases between the two germline ends. The CDR3 sequence is 15 residues long. The CDR3: CASSEQVPSGNTIYF. The CDR3 DNA is TGCGCCAGCAGTGAACAGGTACCATCTGGAAACACCATATATTTT.

The rearrangement uses TRBV6-5 and TRBJ2-7; D is possibly TRBD2 (5 bases). The CDR3 totals 12 residues. Looked up from germline, CDR1 is MNHEY and CDR2 is SVGAGI. With 5 bases removed from V and 3 bases from J, the gap between germline ends came to 8 bases. The CDR3 is CASSRTYYEQYF. The CDR3, as DNA: TGTGCCAGCAGTCGGACTTACTACGAGCAGTACTTC.

The gene calls are TRBV11-2 and TRBJ1-6; no clear D gene. The germline gives CDR1 SGHAT, CDR2 FQNNGV. The CDR3 consists of 14 residues. Trimming stripped 5 bases from V and 8 bases from J, with 13 bases between. The CDR3 reads CASSLGILDSPLHF. The CDR3 nucleotides are TGTGCCAGCAGCCTAGGGATTCTGGATTCACCCCTCCACTTT.